These T cell receptor beta chains were read from a single sample in a study of blood T cell repertoires in COVID-19. Only in-frame clones appear in the TCRdb table, and some are missing; sequencing was by immunoSEQ multiplex PCR. The sample shows fewer than 85,000 clones, about 82% of them seen only once. Sequenced material: peripheral blood. The origin of the receptors is a woman of 80 years or more with active or convalescent COVID-19. CDR3s include the opening cysteine and the closing phenylalanine or tryptophan. Fields, in order: V gene, D gene, J gene, clone size, CDR3 protein, CDR3 DNA. D genes are given only for firm matches. A clone size is listed for some rows: how often the clone was seen (once, few, many), or a class if it is expanded.

V: TRBV18
D: NA
J: TRBJ2-5
size: NA
CDR3: CASSPTQIIQETQYF
DNA: TGTGCCAGCTCACCAACACAAATAATCCAAGAGACCCAGTACTTC

V: TRBV24-1
D: NA
J: TRBJ2-5
size: NA
CDR3: CATSGGDRSWETQYF
DNA: TGTGCCACCAGTGGAGGCGACAGGAGCTGGGAGACCCAGTACTTC

V: TRBV7-3
D: NA
J: TRBJ2-3
size: once
CDR3: CASSLTSGAGTDTQYF
DNA: TGTGCCAGCAGCTTAACCTCAGGCGCCGGCACAGATACGCAGTATTTT

V: TRBV7-3
D: TRBD1
J: TRBJ2-5
size: NA
CDR3: CASSLNQLSGGVETQYF
DNA: TGTGCCAGCAGCTTAAACCAATTGTCAGGGGGAGTCGAGACCCAGTACTTC

V: TRBV19
D: NA
J: TRBJ2-7
size: NA
CDR3: CASSIGQGAYEQYF
DNA: TGTGCCAGTAGTATAGGCCAGGGTGCCTACGAGCAGTACTTC

V: TRBV5-4
D: NA
J: TRBJ2-2
size: few
CDR3: CASSFRGSGELFF
DNA: TGTGCCAGCAGCTTTCGAGGGTCCGGGGAGCTGTTTTTT

V: TRBV28
D: NA
J: TRBJ1-2
size: NA
CDR3: CASSLPGDGYTF
DNA: TGTGCCAGCAGTTTACCCGGTGATGGCTACACCTTC

V: TRBV6-2/TRBV6-3
D: TRBD2
J: TRBJ2-7
size: NA
CDR3: CASSYDWSGGREQYF
DNA: TGTGCCAGCAGTTACGACTGGTCGGGAGGGCGCGAGCAGTACTTC

V: TRBV3-1/TRBV3-2
D: NA
J: TRBJ1-1
size: NA
CDR3: CASSRIGATEAFF
DNA: TGTGCCAGCAGCCGGATTGGGGCCACTGAAGCTTTCTTT

V: TRBV28
D: NA
J: TRBJ2-2
size: NA
CDR3: CASSQGRWGDMNTGELFF
DNA: TGTGCCAGCAGTCAAGGACGGTGGGGGGATATGAACACCGGGGAGCTGTTTTTT

V: TRBV19
D: NA
J: TRBJ1-5
size: NA
CDR3: CASRGYDSNQPQHF
DNA: TGTGCCAGCAGGGGCTACGATAGCAATCAGCCCCAGCATTTT

V: TRBV5-6
D: NA
J: TRBJ1-2
size: NA
CDR3: CASSTSQGIRWNYGYTF
DNA: TGTGCCAGCAGCACAAGCCAGGGGATTCGCTGGAACTATGGCTACACCTTC

V: TRBV10-2
D: NA
J: TRBJ2-7
size: NA
CDR3: CASKLEVEQYF
DNA: TGCGCCAGCAAACTAGAAGTCGAGCAGTACTTC

V: TRBV24-1
D: NA
J: TRBJ2-3
size: NA
CDR3: CATSDFRGGRPDTQYF
DNA: TGTGCCACCAGTGATTTCCGCGGGGGCCGCCCAGATACGCAGTATTTT

V: TRBV6-2/TRBV6-3
D: TRBD1
J: TRBJ1-4
size: NA
CDR3: CASSYLSGQGGKEKLFF
DNA: TGTGCCAGCAGTTACCTCTCGGGACAGGGAGGAAAGGAAAAACTGTTTTTT

V: TRBV27
D: NA
J: TRBJ1-1
size: few
CDR3: CASSLLGGGLNTEAFF
DNA: TGTGCCAGCAGTTTACTTGGGGGGGGATTGAACACTGAAGCTTTCTTT

V: TRBV11-2
D: TRBD2
J: TRBJ2-2
size: NA
CDR3: CASRRDVGEGTGELFF
DNA: TGTGCCAGCAGACGAGACGTGGGGGAGGGAACCGGGGAGCTGTTTTTT

V: TRBV21-1
D: NA
J: TRBJ1-4
size: NA
CDR3: CASSKPPGQGPGNEKLFF
DNA: TGTGCCAGCAGCAAACCTCCTGGACAGGGCCCGGGTAATGAAAAACTGTTTTTT

V: TRBV7-9
D: TRBD2
J: TRBJ2-2
size: NA
CDR3: CASSFTRLAVDTGELFF
DNA: TGTGCCAGCAGCTTTACTCGGCTAGCGGTCGACACCGGGGAGCTGTTTTTT

V: TRBV19
D: NA
J: TRBJ1-1
size: NA
CDR3: CASSRGRLNTEAFF
DNA: TGTGCCAGTAGTAGAGGTCGCTTGAACACTGAAGCTTTCTTT

V: TRBV7-6
D: NA
J: TRBJ1-5
size: once
CDR3: CASSSGGNQPQHF
DNA: TGTGCCAGCAGCTCAGGGGGCAATCAGCCCCAGCATTTT

V: TRBV5-1
D: TRBD2
J: TRBJ2-7
size: NA
CDR3: CASSSSGEFEQYF
DNA: TGCGCCAGCAGTTCGAGCGGGGAATTCGAGCAGTACTTC

V: TRBV13
D: TRBD2
J: TRBJ2-2
size: once
CDR3: CASSPTRGGRTGELFF
DNA: TGTGCCAGCAGCCCTACACGGGGGGGCAGGACCGGGGAGCTGTTTTTT

V: TRBV19
D: TRBD1
J: TRBJ2-7
size: NA
CDR3: CASSPGQGSEAQYF
DNA: TGTGCCAGTAGCCCGGGACAGGGGTCAGAAGCGCAGTACTTC

V: TRBV19
D: TRBD2
J: TRBJ2-7
size: NA
CDR3: CASSIEASGARYEQYF
DNA: TGTGCCAGTAGTATAGAGGCTAGCGGTGCACGCTACGAGCAGTACTTC

V: TRBV6-2/TRBV6-3
D: TRBD2
J: TRBJ2-7
size: NA
CDR3: CASSYRPSGNYEQYF
DNA: TGTGCCAGCAGTTATAGGCCTAGCGGGAACTACGAGCAGTACTTC

V: TRBV7-2
D: TRBD1
J: TRBJ1-2
size: NA
CDR3: CASSLDREYGYTF
DNA: TGTGCCAGCAGCTTGGACAGGGAATATGGCTACACCTTC

V: TRBV6-5
D: TRBD1
J: TRBJ1-2
size: NA
CDR3: CASRPDRGREYGYTF
DNA: TGTGCCAGCAGACCAGACAGGGGGCGGGAATATGGCTACACCTTC

V: TRBV18
D: TRBD1
J: TRBJ1-3
size: few
CDR3: CASSRTGDFSGNTIYF
DNA: TGTGCCAGCTCACGGACAGGGGATTTTTCTGGAAACACCATATATTTT

V: TRBV27
D: TRBD1
J: TRBJ1-1
size: NA
CDR3: CASSLSNRGSTEAFF
DNA: TGTGCCAGCAGTTTATCGAACAGGGGAAGTACGGAAGCTTTCTTT

V: TRBV5-1
D: TRBD2
J: TRBJ2-7
size: once
CDR3: CASSELAGGFSYEQYF
DNA: TGCGCCAGCAGCGAGCTGGCGGGAGGGTTCTCCTACGAGCAGTACTTC

V: TRBV28
D: NA
J: TRBJ2-5
size: NA
CDR3: CASSSSSTETQYF
DNA: TGTGCCAGCAGTTCCTCTAGCACGGAGACCCAGTACTTC

V: TRBV4-2
D: TRBD2
J: TRBJ2-7
size: NA
CDR3: CASSQDPPSSGISYEQYF
DNA: TGTGCCAGCAGCCAAGACCCCCCGTCGAGCGGGATCTCCTACGAGCAGTACTTC

V: TRBV4-1
D: TRBD2
J: TRBJ2-1
size: NA
CDR3: CASSQDRDSGRATQFF
DNA: TGCGCCAGCAGCCAAGATAGGGATAGCGGGAGGGCGACGCAGTTCTTC

V: TRBV7-2
D: NA
J: TRBJ2-5
size: few
CDR3: CASSRYQETQYF
DNA: TGTGCCAGCAGCCGGTACCAAGAGACCCAGTACTTC

V: TRBV25-1
D: NA
J: TRBJ2-1
size: NA
CDR3: CASSTLAHEQFF
DNA: TGTGCCAGCAGTACTCTAGCGCATGAGCAGTTCTTC

V: TRBV6-1
D: TRBD1
J: TRBJ2-7
size: NA
CDR3: CASSDGGQAYEQYF
DNA: TGTGCCAGCAGTGATGGCGGACAGGCTTACGAGCAGTACTTC

V: TRBV6-5
D: TRBD1
J: TRBJ1-1
size: NA
CDR3: CASRRTGTTEAFF
DNA: TGTGCCAGCAGACGGACAGGGACCACTGAAGCTTTCTTT

V: TRBV6-5
D: TRBD1
J: TRBJ1-2
size: NA
CDR3: CASSSPGQGDYGYTF
DNA: TGTGCCAGCAGTTCACCGGGACAGGGAGACTATGGCTACACCTTC

V: TRBV4-1
D: TRBD1
J: TRBJ2-2
size: few
CDR3: CASRLQGAANTGELFF
DNA: TGCGCCAGCAGACTACAGGGGGCGGCTAACACCGGGGAGCTGTTTTTT

V: TRBV6-1
D: NA
J: TRBJ2-6
size: NA
CDR3: CASSDVQGISGANVLTF
DNA: TGTGCCAGCAGTGATGTCCAGGGTATCTCAGGGGCCAACGTCCTGACTTTC

V: TRBV28
D: NA
J: TRBJ2-7
size: once
CDR3: CASSPGFGHEQYF
DNA: TGTGCCAGCAGTCCAGGGTTCGGCCACGAGCAGTACTTC

V: TRBV9
D: TRBD1
J: TRBJ2-3
size: many
CDR3: CASSYLTGGGPDTQYF
DNA: TGTGCCAGCAGCTATTTAACAGGGGGCGGCCCAGATACGCAGTATTTT

V: TRBV3-1/TRBV3-2
D: NA
J: TRBJ2-3
size: once
CDR3: CASLGSGDTQYF
DNA: TGTGCCAGCTTGGGGAGCGGAGATACGCAGTATTTT

V: TRBV30
D: NA
J: TRBJ1-1
size: NA
CDR3: CATNSGGLGTEAFF
DNA: TGTGCCACAAACTCGGGGGGGCTAGGGACTGAAGCTTTCTTT

V: TRBV10-3
D: TRBD2
J: TRBJ2-5
size: NA
CDR3: CATGSGPGGKETQYF
DNA: TGTGCCACCGGGTCGGGTCCGGGGGGTAAAGAGACCCAGTACTTC

V: TRBV5-4
D: TRBD2
J: TRBJ2-3
size: NA
CDR3: CASSLMRGGITDTQYF
DNA: TGTGCCAGCAGCCTTATGCGCGGGGGGATCACAGATACGCAGTATTTT

V: TRBV14
D: NA
J: TRBJ1-1
size: NA
CDR3: CASSQVRQLTEAFF
DNA: TGTGCCAGCAGCCAAGTCAGGCAGCTCACTGAAGCTTTCTTT

V: TRBV3-1/TRBV3-2
D: NA
J: TRBJ1-2
size: NA
CDR3: CASSQGPEGYTF
DNA: TGTGCCAGCAGCCAGGGGCCGGAGGGCTACACCTTC

V: TRBV29-1
D: TRBD1
J: TRBJ2-7
size: NA
CDR3: CSAADRGHEQYF
DNA: TGCAGCGCCGCTGACAGGGGGCACGAGCAGTACTTC

V: TRBV6-5
D: TRBD1
J: TRBJ1-1
size: NA
CDR3: CASRQGGKNTEAFF
DNA: TGTGCCAGCCGACAGGGGGGGAAGAACACTGAAGCTTTCTTT